The TCR beta chain described here comes from a study of cytomegalovirus exposure and HLA in healthy donors. Findings and limits, study-wide: According to a later analysis, donors in an Asian-associated ancestry cluster reportedly had fewer N-insertions than the roughly 640-donor mean. Generally TCR sequences proved uncommon, though certain public TCRs appeared in numerous donors. It was only CMV serostatus that was available as immune exposure information.

This clone has only a few counts. Its antigen is as yet unknown. One end of the junction does not line up with germline, which may come from a read error. The same CDR3 can be traced to other DNA sequences in this sample. The CDR3 is made up of 15 amino acids. Germline loops: CDR1 MNHNY, CDR2 SVGAGI (reference sequence). Healthy bone marrow donors made up the donor group. 60 Vbeta and 13 Jbeta primers were used in PCR. The assay was immunoSEQ multiplex PCR, and TCRdb's table has in-frame clones only and misses some. Of under 200,000 clones in the sample, approximately 74% are singletons; the top ten hold more than 2.5%.

This chain uses TRBV6-6 with TRBJ2-7; 7 bases map to TRBD1. Sequenced: PBMCs. This clonotype originated in a young woman in good health and CMV-seronegative. The CDR3 loop is CASSFDREAPHEQYF. The CDR3 DNA reads as TGCGCCAGCAGTTTCGACAGGGAAGCGCCTCACGAGCAGTACTTC.